The next 7 T cell receptor beta chains were all read from a single sample in a study of cytomegalovirus exposure and HLA in healthy donors. Only in-frame clones appear in the TCRdb table, and some are missing; sequencing was by immunoSEQ multiplex PCR. Found here are tens of thousands of clones, 91% of them singletons; the top ten hold about 2.2%. The sample consisted of PBMCs. These TCRs come from a woman younger than 45 in good health and CMV-seronegative.

V is TRBV5-1 and J is TRBJ1-1; perhaps TRBD1 as D (6 bases). Germline CDR1 SGHRS, CDR2 YFSETQ. V was shortened by 3 bases and J by 2 bases, with 20 bases between the two germline ends. This CDR3 region has 17 residues. The CDR3 nucleotides read TGCGCCAGCAGCTCGACAGGTCGCGCCGTAGTAAACACTGAAGCTTTCTTT. This codes for CASSSTGRAVVNTEAFF.

V and J are TRBV7-8 and TRBJ2-1; 10 positions agree with TRBD2. This CDR3 contains 14 residues. J gave up 14 bases and V 5 bases, and 12 bases lay outside the gene matches. The germline V gene has CDR1 SGHVS and CDR2 FQNEAQ. The CDR3 nucleotides are TGTGCCAGCAGCGCTCGGACTAGCGGAAGAGGGGAGTTCTTC. It yields the protein CASSARTSGRGEFF.

The J gene is TRBJ2-1, the V gene TRBV30, with D possibly being TRBD2 (5 bases). The CDR3 sequence is 12 residues long. V lost 5 bases, J lost 12 bases, and 17 bases lay in between. The germline V gene has CDR1 GTSNPN and CDR2 SVGIG (reference sequence). The CDR3 here is CAWLVVGVRQFF. CDR3 bases: TGTGCCTGGTTAGTAGTGGGAGTCCGGCAGTTCTTC. Full variable domain (rest looked up from reference TRBV30 and TRBJ2-1): SQTIHQWPATLVQPVGSPLSLECTVEGTSNPNLYWYRQAAGRGLQLLFYSVGIGQISSEVPQNLSASRPQDRQFILSSKKLLLSDSGFYLCAWLVVGVRQFFGPGTRLTVL.

With regard to this clone: The sample contains more than one DNA sequence encoding this CDR3. The chain carries TRBV27 and TRBJ2-1, with TRBD2 matching over 12 bases. The CDR3 contains 15 residues. Losses at the gene ends were 5 bases for V and 4 bases for J; bases not matched to a gene: 3. The germline V gene encodes CDR1 MNHEY and CDR2 SMNVEV (reference sequence). In DNA, the CDR3 is TGTGCCAGCAGTCTGGGACTAGCGGGTTACAATGAGCAGTTCTTC. Its translation: CASSLGLAGYNEQFF.

The gene calls are TRBV7-6 and TRBJ2-3; a weak D match, TRBD2 (5 bases). CDR3 length: 16 residues. Deletions cut 0 bases from V and 0 bases from J, with 10 bases between. Germline V CDR1 and CDR2: SGHVS, FNYEAQ. The DNA of the CDR3 is TGTGCCAGCAGCTTAGCGCGAGGAGGAAGCACAGATACGCAGTATTTT. This encodes CASSLARGGSTDTQYF.

This clone appeared a single time. The chain employs TRBV29-1 and TRBJ2-3; 8 bases map to TRBD2. The germline V gene encodes CDR1 SQVTM and CDR2 ANQGSEA. Germline trimming cut 7 bases from V and 9 bases from J; bases unmatched to any gene: 18. The CDR3 extends over 15 amino acids. In nucleotides, the CDR3 is TGCAGCGCTGACGGGCCAGCGGGAGCCCAAGGAACGCAGTATTTT. Protein: CSADGPAGAQGTQYF.

The rearrangement links TRBV27 to TRBJ2-1; D is possibly TRBD1 (6 bases). V was trimmed by 3 bases and J by 7 bases, leaving 19 bases between them. Germline CDR1 reads MNHEY; CDR2 reads SMNVEV (reference sequence). This CDR3 region has 16 residues. The CDR3 region is CASSFFQGSIINEQFF. The CDR3 nucleotides are TGTGCCAGCAGTTTTTTCCAGGGGTCTATCATAAATGAGCAGTTCTTC.